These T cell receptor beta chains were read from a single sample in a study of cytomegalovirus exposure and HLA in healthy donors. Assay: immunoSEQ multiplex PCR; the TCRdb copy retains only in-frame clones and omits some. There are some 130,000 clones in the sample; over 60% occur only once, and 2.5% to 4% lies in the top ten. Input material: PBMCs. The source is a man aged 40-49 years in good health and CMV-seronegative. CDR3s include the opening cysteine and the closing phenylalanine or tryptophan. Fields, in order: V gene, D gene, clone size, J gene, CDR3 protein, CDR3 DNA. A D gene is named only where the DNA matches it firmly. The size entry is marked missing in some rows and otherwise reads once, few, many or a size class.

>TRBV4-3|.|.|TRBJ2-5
CASSQEIAQGKETQYF
TGCGCCAGCAGCCAAGAGATAGCTCAGGGGAAGGAGACCCAGTACTTC
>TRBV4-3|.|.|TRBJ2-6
CASSQDFLGFSGSGANVLTF
TGCGCCAGCAGCCAAGATTTTTTAGGTTTTTCGGGCTCTGGGGCCAACGTCCTGACTTTC
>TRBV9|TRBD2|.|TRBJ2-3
CASSAYSGSTDTQYF
TGTGCCAGCAGCGCCTATAGCGGGAGTACGGATACGCAGTATTTT
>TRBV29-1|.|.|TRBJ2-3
CSVGRGDTQYF
TGCAGCGTTGGTAGGGGGGATACGCAGTATTTT
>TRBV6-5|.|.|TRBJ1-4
CASSYSGTLNEKLFF
TGTGCCAGCAGTTACTCGGGGACTCTTAATGAAAAACTGTTTTTT
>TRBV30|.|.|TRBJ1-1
CAWCFLQGNTEAFF
TGTGCCTGGTGCTTTCTTCAGGGGAACACTGAAGCTTTCTTT
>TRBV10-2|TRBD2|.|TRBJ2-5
CACRLAGGGTQYF
TGCGCCTGCCGGCTAGCGGGAGGCGGGACCCAGTACTTC
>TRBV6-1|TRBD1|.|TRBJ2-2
CASIDRGLAGELFF
TGTGCCAGCATAGACAGGGGCCTAGCCGGGGAGCTGTTTTTT
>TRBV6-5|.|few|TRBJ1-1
CASSLQGWNTEAFF
TGTGCCAGCAGTCTACAGGGCTGGAACACTGAAGCTTTCTTT
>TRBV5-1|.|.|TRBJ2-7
CASSPDIGEAYEQYF
TGCGCCAGCAGCCCGGACATTGGGGAGGCTTACGAGCAGTACTTC
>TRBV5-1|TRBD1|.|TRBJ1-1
CASGTGMNTEAFF
TGCGCCTCGGGGACAGGGATGAACACTGAAGCTTTCTTT
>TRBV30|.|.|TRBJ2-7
CAWSETGREQYF
TGTGCCTGGAGCGAAACGGGGAGAGAGCAGTACTTC
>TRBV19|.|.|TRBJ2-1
CASSNGGLYNEQFF
TGTGCCAGTAGTAACGGGGGGCTATACAATGAGCAGTTCTTC
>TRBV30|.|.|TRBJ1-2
CAWSPQPYGYTF
TGTGCCTGGAGTCCACAGCCTTATGGCTACACCTTC
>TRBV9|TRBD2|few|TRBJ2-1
CASTDRGGEQFF
TGTGCCAGCACCGATCGGGGGGGCGAGCAGTTCTTC
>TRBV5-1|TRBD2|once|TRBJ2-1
CASSLSGGTNEQFF
TGCGCCAGCAGCTTGAGCGGGGGAACCAATGAGCAGTTCTTC
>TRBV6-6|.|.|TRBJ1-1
CASEGPVNTEAFF
TGTGCCAGCGAGGGCCCGGTGAACACTGAAGCTTTCTTT
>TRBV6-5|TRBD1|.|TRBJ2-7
CASSQRQGAFSQQYF
TGTGCCAGCAGTCAACGACAGGGGGCGTTTTCCCAGCAGTACTTC
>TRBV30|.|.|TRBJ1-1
CAWSSRGMGTEAFF
TGTGCCTGGAGTTCCCGGGGAATGGGGACTGAAGCTTTCTTT
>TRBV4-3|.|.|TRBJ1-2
CASSQDNTGPNYGYTF
TGCGCCAGCAGCCAAGATAACACAGGCCCTAACTATGGCTACACCTTC
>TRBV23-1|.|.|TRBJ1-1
CASSLEGRSEAFF
TGCGCCAGCAGTCTGGAGGGTCGTAGTGAAGCTTTCTTT
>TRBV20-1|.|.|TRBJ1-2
CSTQARGYTF
TGCAGTACGCAAGCAAGAGGCTACACCTTC
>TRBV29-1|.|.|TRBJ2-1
CSVELFLLPNNEQFF
TGCAGCGTTGAACTATTCCTGCTACCGAACAATGAGCAGTTCTTC
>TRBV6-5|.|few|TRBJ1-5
CASGLRRNQPQHF
TGTGCCAGCGGCCTGAGGCGCAATCAGCCCCAGCATTTT
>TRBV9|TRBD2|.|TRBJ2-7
CASSVAGIAGHEQYF
TGTGCCAGCAGCGTAGCTGGAATAGCGGGCCACGAGCAGTACTTC
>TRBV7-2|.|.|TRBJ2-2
CASSFAPRGNTGELFF
TGTGCCAGCAGCTTTGCCCCCCGAGGTAACACCGGGGAGCTGTTTTTT
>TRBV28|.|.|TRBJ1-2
CASSLGRRVPTF
TGTGCCAGCAGTTTGGGGCGGCGCGTGCCCACCTTC
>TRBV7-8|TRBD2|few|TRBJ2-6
CASSVGPLGLAGTGANVLTF
TGTGCCAGCAGCGTAGGCCCTCTTGGACTAGCGGGGACTGGGGCCAACGTCCTGACTTTC
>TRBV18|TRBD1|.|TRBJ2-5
CASSPGQQETQYF
TGTGCCAGCTCACCGGGACAGCAAGAGACCCAGTACTTC
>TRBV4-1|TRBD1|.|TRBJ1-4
CASSQGDRVNEKLFF
TGCGCCAGCAGCCAAGGGGACAGGGTTAATGAAAAACTGTTTTTT
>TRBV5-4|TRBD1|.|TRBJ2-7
CASSSWDRRLHPYF
TGTGCCAGCAGTTCGTGGGACAGACGACTCCACCCGTACTTC
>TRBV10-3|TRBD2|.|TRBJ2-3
CAISESLAGQPGAGTQYF
TGTGCCATCAGTGAGTCACTAGCGGGCCAACCCGGGGCGGGTACGCAGTATTTT
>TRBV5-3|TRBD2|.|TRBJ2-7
CARSQWWGSSGTYEQYF
TGTGCCAGAAGCCAATGGTGGGGGTCTAGCGGGACTTACGAGCAGTACTTC
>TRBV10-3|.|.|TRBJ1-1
CAISDQENTEAFF
TGTGCCATCAGTGATCAGGAGAACACTGAAGCTTTCTTT
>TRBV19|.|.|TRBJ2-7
CASRPGHSRSYEQYF
TGTGCCAGTAGACCCGGTCACAGCCGCTCCTACGAGCAGTACTTC
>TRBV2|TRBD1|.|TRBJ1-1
CASSVQGSDTEAFF
TGTGCCAGCAGTGTACAGGGGTCGGACACTGAAGCTTTCTTT
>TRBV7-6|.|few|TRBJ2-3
CASGLRSVGGDTQYF
TGTGCCAGCGGGTTAAGGAGCGTAGGGGGAGATACGCAGTATTTT
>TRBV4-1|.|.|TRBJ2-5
CASSQDRQGTQYF
TGCGCCAGCAGCCAAGATCGACAAGGGACCCAGTACTTC
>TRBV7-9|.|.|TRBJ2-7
CASIGQGIFHEQYF
TGTGCCAGCATAGGCCAGGGAATTTTCCACGAGCAGTACTTC
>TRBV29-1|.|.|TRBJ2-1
CSASIRGEQFF
TGCAGCGCCAGCATCCGGGGGGAGCAGTTCTTC
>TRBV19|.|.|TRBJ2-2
CASSISKQGTGELFF
TGTGCCAGTAGTATTTCGAAACAGGGAACCGGGGAGCTGTTTTTT
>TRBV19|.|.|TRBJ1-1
CASSWVGDTEAFF
TGTGCCAGTAGTTGGGTGGGCGACACTGAAGCTTTCTTT
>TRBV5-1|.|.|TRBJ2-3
CASSLAGQTLTDTQYF
TGCGCCAGCAGCTTGGCGGGACAAACCCTCACAGATACGCAGTATTTT
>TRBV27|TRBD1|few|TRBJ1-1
CASSHYSGGNSEAFF
TGTGCCAGCAGTCACTATTCAGGGGGGAATTCTGAAGCTTTCTTT
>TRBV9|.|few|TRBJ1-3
CASSVSPGYPGNTIYF
TGTGCCAGCAGCGTATCCCCAGGGTACCCTGGAAACACCATATATTTT
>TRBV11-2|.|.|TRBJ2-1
CASSYPTGTAGYNEQFF
TGTGCCAGCAGCTATCCCACCGGGACAGCGGGCTACAATGAGCAGTTCTTC
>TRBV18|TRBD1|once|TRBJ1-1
CASSPRSGTGGTEAFF
TGTGCCAGCTCACCACGGTCAGGGACAGGGGGCACTGAAGCTTTCTTT
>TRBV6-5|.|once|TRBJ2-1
CASSPTSSYNEQFF
TGTGCCAGCAGTCCAACTAGCTCCTACAATGAGCAGTTCTTC